These 20 T cell receptor beta chains originate from one sample sequenced in a study of shared clonotypes between healthy human individuals. The table came from immunoSEQ multiplex PCR; TCRdb's copy has only in-frame clones and leaves some out. The sample consists of about 360,000 clones, around four fifths of them appearing once. The specimen sequenced was memory CD4+ T cells sorted from blood. The subset is: CD45RA-negative fraction. These TCRs come from a young man in good health.

The V call is TRBV29-1, the J call TRBJ1-3; 9 positions match TRBD1. Germline V gene lookup returns CDR1 SQVTM and CDR2 ANQGSEA. The CDR3 totals 12 residues. The junction had 2 bases not matched to a gene; V was cut back by 5 bases and J by 6 bases. The CDR3 bases are TGCAGCGTTCGGACAGGGGAAAACACCATATATTTT. Translation gives CSVRTGENTIYF.

This chain joins TRBV5-1 and TRBJ2-5; 7 nucleotides line up with TRBD1. The CDR3 covers 13 residues. Germline V gene lookup returns CDR1 SGHRS and CDR2 YFSETQ. V shed 1 base, J shed 4 bases, and the junction held 1 base outside the gene matches. The CDR3 coding sequence is TGCGCCAGCAGCTTGAGACAGGGAGAGACCCAGTACTTC. Residues: CASSLRQGETQYF.

The chain combines TRBV2 with TRBJ1-5; maybe TRBD1 (6 bases). Trimming took 4 bases from V and 5 from J, leaving 15 bases between them. This CDR3 has 15 residues. Per the germline V gene, CDR1 is SNHLY and CDR2 is FYNNEI. CDR3 sequence (DNA): TGTGCCAGCAGTGTTTCCCCAGGGGCATATCAGCCCCAGCATTTT. Residues: CASSVSPGAYQPQHF.

The V gene is TRBV28, the J gene TRBJ1-2, with 7 bases that match TRBD1. V was clipped by 6 bases and J by 8 bases; unmatched bases: 12. The CDR3 contains 14 residues. Germline lookup yields CDR1 MDHEN and CDR2 SYDVKM. The CDR3 reads CASRSPTGAGGYTF. CDR3 in DNA: TGTGCCAGCAGGTCCCCAACAGGGGCTGGAGGCTACACCTTC.

This rearrangement joins TRBV19 to TRBJ1-5; 7 positions match TRBD1. The V and J ends lost 8 bases and 2 bases, in that order; junction bases with no gene match: 24. Germline-derived CDR1 and CDR2 are LNHDA and SQIVND (reference sequence). The CDR3 spans 20 residues. As DNA, the CDR3 is TGTGCCAGTCTACGAACCACAAATATACTCCCACAGGGGCGCAATCAGCCCCAGCATTTT. Translated, it gives CASLRTTNILPQGRNQPQHF.

This chain links TRBV19 with TRBJ1-2; 10 bases match TRBD1. The CDR3 spans 16 residues. The V gene's germline CDR1 is LNHDA and CDR2 SQIVND (reference sequence). V trimming: 7 bases; J trimming: 1 base; junction bases outside the gene matches: 9. CDR3 sequence: CASTKGTGALNYGYTF. In DNA, the CDR3 is TGTGCCAGTACAAAAGGGACAGGGGCGCTTAACTATGGCTACACCTTC.

J is TRBJ1-1 and V is TRBV5-1; maybe TRBD1 (6 bases). Trimming cost V 1 base and J 1 base, with 14 bases left between them. The CDR3 is 16 amino acids. Looked up from germline, CDR1 is SGHRS and CDR2 is YFSETQ. This CDR3 is CASSLKTPGANTEAFF. DNA for the CDR3: TGCGCCAGCAGCTTGAAAACGCCGGGGGCGAACACTGAAGCTTTCTTT.

V is TRBV29-1 and J is TRBJ2-5, with D hard to call. The V gene lost 7 bases and the J gene lost 5 bases, with 14 bases spanning the gap. The CDR3 totals 12 residues. The V gene's germline CDR1 is SQVTM and CDR2 ANQGSEA. The CDR3 region is CSADTAIETQYF. In DNA form, the CDR3 reads TGCAGCGCTGACACGGCCATTGAGACCCAGTACTTC.

This chain uses TRBV27 with TRBJ2-1; 9 nucleotides line up with TRBD2. Germline loops: CDR1 MNHEY, CDR2 SMNVEV (reference sequence). CDR3 length: 15 amino acids. V was pared by 3 bases and J by 8 bases, with 8 bases of the junction left unmatched. The CDR3 here is CASSLGTSRSDEQFF. Written as DNA, the CDR3 is TGTGCCAGCAGTTTGGGGACTAGCCGTTCTGATGAGCAGTTCTTC.

The chain combines TRBV11-2 with TRBJ2-5; the D gene is possibly TRBD1 (5 bases). There are 14 residues in the CDR3. V lost 1 base and J 5 bases, leaving 11 bases between the germline ends. Germline V gene sequence: CDR1 SGHAT, CDR2 FQNNGV. The CDR3 nucleotides are TGTGCCAGCAGCTTAGTAGCCAGGGTGGAGACCCAGTACTTC. It yields the protein CASSLVARVETQYF. The entire variable domain, with the rest obtained from reference TRBV11-2 and TRBJ2-5, is as follows: EAGVAQSPRYKIIEKRQSVAFWCNPISGHATLYWYQQILGQGPKLLIQFQNNGVVDDSQLPKDRFSAERLKGVDSTLKIQPAKLEDSAVYLCASSLVARVETQYFGPGTRLLVL.

V usage is TRBV5-4 and J usage is TRBJ2-1; D unclear. This CDR3 region has 14 residues. Germline V gene lookup returns CDR1 SGHNT and CDR2 YYREEE (reference sequence). The V and J ends lost 4 bases and 5 bases respectively, with 13 bases between them. The CDR3 region has the DNA TGTGCCAGCAGCCGGTCACCTGCAGACAATGAGCAGTTCTTC. It translates to CASSRSPADNEQFF.

The chain links TRBV5-4 to TRBJ2-1; D perhaps matches TRBD2 (5 bases). Germline V gives CDR1 SGHNT, CDR2 YYREEE (reference sequence). Trimming took off 4 bases at V and 6 bases at J, with 20 bases between the two ends. This CDR3 is 16 amino acids long. The CDR3 DNA sequence: TGTGCCAGCAGCCTCCTTGGGCTAGCTCCCCTCAATGAGCAGTTCTTC. Protein: CASSLLGLAPLNEQFF.

The chain couples TRBV15 to TRBJ1-1; no definite D call. In germline, CDR1 is LNHNV, CDR2 YYDKDF (reference sequence). This CDR3 spans 13 amino acids. Trimming took off 3 bases at V and 4 bases at J, with 9 bases between the two ends. This chain's CDR3 is CATSSGLLTEAFF. DNA for the CDR3: TGTGCCACCAGCAGTGGGTTGCTCACTGAAGCTTTCTTT.

The genes are TRBV30 and TRBJ1-1; D gene uncertain. The CDR3 consists of 13 residues. The V and J ends lost 4 bases and 8 bases respectively, with 17 bases between them. The germline gives CDR1 GTSNPN, CDR2 SVGIG (reference sequence). CDR3 nucleotide sequence: TGTGCCTGGACCCAAGATTCCTTCGCCGAAGCTTTCTTT. As protein: CAWTQDSFAEAFF.

The rearrangement links TRBV19 to TRBJ2-3; D gene uncertain. The CDR3 is 13 residues long. With 3 bases removed from V and 2 bases from J, the gap between germline ends came to 6 bases. From germline, CDR1 is LNHDA and CDR2 SQIVND (reference sequence). The CDR3 sequence is CASSIGNTDTQYF. The CDR3 DNA sequence: TGTGCCAGTAGTATCGGCAACACAGATACGCAGTATTTT.

The chain recombines TRBV2 with TRBJ1-1, with 8 bases matching TRBD1. There are 13 residues in the CDR3. Germline V gives CDR1 SNHLY, CDR2 FYNNEI. V was clipped by 7 bases and J by 6 bases; unmatched bases: 7. Here the CDR3 DNA reads TGTGCCAGCACCCAAAGACAGGGGTCTGAAGCTTTCTTT. Translating gives CASTQRQGSEAFF.

This clone appeared a few times. The chain carries TRBV15 and TRBJ1-4; possible D gene TRBD1, 6 bases. Trimming took 4 bases from V and 3 from J, leaving 15 bases between them. This CDR3 spans 16 amino acids. In germline, CDR1 is LNHNV, CDR2 YYDKDF (reference sequence). The CDR3: CATSKGTGRANEKLFF. CDR3 bases: TGTGCCACCAGCAAGGGTACAGGGAGGGCTAATGAAAAACTGTTTTTT.

The rearrangement joins TRBV4-3 to TRBJ2-5, with 8 bases that match TRBD1. The CDR3 consists of 15 residues. In germline, CDR1 is LGHNA, CDR2 YSLEER. The V gene end was trimmed by 0 bases and the J gene end by 4 bases; junction bases not matched to a gene: 4. CDR3: CASSQEGQGAETQYF. The CDR3 DNA sequence: TGCGCCAGCAGCCAAGAGGGCCAGGGGGCAGAGACCCAGTACTTC.

V usage is TRBV2 and J usage is TRBJ2-5; 8 bases agree with TRBD1. The CDR3 runs to 12 residues. Unmatched junction bases numbered 2, after V lost 2 bases and J lost 9 bases. Germline CDR1 is SNHLY and CDR2 is FYNNEI. The CDR3 sequence: CASSEMDRAQYF. DNA of the CDR3: TGTGCCAGCAGTGAAATGGACAGGGCCCAGTACTTC.

There are a few counts of this clone. The chain employs TRBV5-1 and TRBJ2-3; perhaps TRBD2 as D (5 bases). The V gene's germline CDR1 is SGHRS and CDR2 YFSETQ. V lost 5 bases and J 6 bases, leaving 16 bases between the germline ends. The length of the CDR3 is 14 residues. CDR3 DNA sequence: TGCGCCAGCAGTAGGGAGATGAAGGGTGATACGCAGTATTTT. This codes for CASSREMKGDTQYF.